The 5 T cell receptor beta chains below all came from one sample that was sequenced in a study of Ad26.COV2.S vaccination and SARS-CoV-2 variants. The assay was immunoSEQ multiplex PCR, and TCRdb's table has in-frame clones only and misses some. Among roughly 700,000 clones listed, around 92% were seen once. Treatment given: some 19 received Ad26.COV2.S at low or high dose, single or two shots; 5 received placebo; per-sample allocation not given. Each sample was drawn 63 days after the first injection (of vaccine or placebo). Sequences were derived from peripheral blood, sampled in a trial of Ad26.COV2.S vaccine versus placebo. The receptors were sampled from a person between 18 and 65 years old who received the Ad26.COV2.S COVID-19 vaccine or a placebo.

V and J are TRBV19 and TRBJ2-1; D is perhaps TRBD2 (6 bases). Trimming cost V 3 bases and J 3 bases, with 12 bases left between them. This CDR3 is built from 15 residues. Per the germline V gene, CDR1 is LNHDA and CDR2 is SQIVND (reference sequence). CDR3 sequence reads: CASSMWLAIYNEQFF. The CDR3 region has the DNA TGTGCCAGTAGTATGTGGCTAGCGATCTACAATGAGCAGTTCTTC.

The chain uses TRBV21-1 and TRBJ2-5. TRBV21-1 is designated a pseudogene. The CDR3 spans 16 residues. This CDR3 is CASLGAQVGLWETQYF. The CDR3, as DNA: TGTGCCAGCCTCGGGGCTCAGGTGGGGTTATGGGAGACCCAGTACTTC.

The chain links TRBV12-2 to TRBJ1-6; TRBD1 reflects the table's D call only, with no check against the DNA. TRBV12-2 counts as a pseudogene. This CDR3 is 15 amino acids long. In DNA, the CDR3 is TGTGCAAGTCGCTGCAGGACAGGGAGGAATTCACCCCTCCACTTT. This sequence encodes CASRCRTGRNSPLHF.

The chain joins TRBV10-3 to TRBJ1-5; 8 nucleotides agree with TRBD1. Germline V lookup: CDR1 ENHRY, CDR2 SYGVKD. The CDR3 runs to 15 residues. V was pared by 6 bases and J by 6 bases, with 10 bases of the junction left unmatched. CDR3 residues: CAISPDREASQPQHF. DNA for the CDR3: TGTGCCATCAGCCCGGACAGGGAGGCCAGTCAGCCCCAGCATTTT.

The chain uses TRBV30 and TRBJ1-4; 9 bases fit TRBD1. The germline gives CDR1 GTSNPN, CDR2 SVGIG (reference sequence). CDR3 length: 12 amino acids. The V gene end was trimmed by 7 bases and the J gene end by 8 bases; junction bases not matched to a gene: 5. The DNA for the CDR3 is TGTGCCTTGGACAGGGGTCCCGAAAAACTGTTTTTT. Its protein product is CALDRGPEKLFF.